This T cell receptor (beta chain) stems from a study of blood T cells in healthy people across ages. V lost 0 bases to trimming and J lost 7 bases, with 26 bases between them. This CDR3 contains 18 residues. Germline values: CDR1 SGHRS, CDR2 YFSETQ. A J-beta primer mix and a sample-barcoded 5' primer were used in a second PCR of about 7 to 12 cycles. A single record per CDR3 protein comes from TCRdb applying MiXCR to the 5' RACE reads. The sample has some 860,000 distinct CDR3 sequences, approximately 60% seen once. Study-wide findings and caveats: The lack of PBMC sorting stopped any conclusive naive versus antigen-experienced comparison.

Concerning this clonotype itself: Its cognate antigen is unknown.

Sequenced: blood. The J gene is TRBJ2-7, the V gene TRBV5-1, with D unresolved. The clonotype comes from a man aged 40-49 years in good health. For the CDR3, the DNA is TGCGCCAGCAGCTTGGCTCCATTTCAGGTTCGTAGCTCCAATGAGCAGTACTTC. It yields the protein CASSLAPFQVRSSNEQYF.